A selection of T cell receptor beta chains follows, all from one sample in a study of response to subunit inactivated influenza vaccine. TCRdb recomputed calls from the RT-PCR reads with MiXCR, one row per CDR3 protein. Among hundreds of thousands of distinct CDR3 sequences listed, approximately 14% were seen once. Material: PBMCs from blood, obtained 14 to 15 days before vaccination. These receptor sequences come from a man in his fifties or sixties who received an inactivated influenza vaccine. The CDR3 runs from the conserved cysteine through the conserved F or W. D genes are given only for firm matches. Clone size appears in some rows only: once, few, many, or a class for an expanded clone.

>TRBD1|TRBJ2-7|TRBV18|-
TGTGCCAGCTCAACCCAAACAGGGGACGAGCAGTACTTC
CASSTQTGDEQYF
>-|TRBJ2-3|TRBV16|few
TGTGCCAGCAGCCAATCGAGAGGGAGCACAGATACGCAGTATTTT
CASSQSRGSTDTQYF
>TRBD2|TRBJ2-5|TRBV4-3|-
TGCGCCAGCAGCCAAGGGGGACTAGCGGGAGTAGAGACCCAGTACTTC
CASSQGGLAGVETQYF
>-|TRBJ1-4|TRBV19|-
TGTGCCAGTAGCTCGCCTCAGGGGACGGGGGAAAAACTGTTTTTT
CASSSPQGTGEKLFF
>TRBD2|TRBJ2-2|TRBV7-2|-
TGTGCCAGCAGCTCCGTACTAGCGTACACCGGGGAGCTGTTTTTT
CASSSVLAYTGELFF
>-|TRBJ2-4|TRBV11-2|-
TGTGCCAGCAGCTTAGATTTATCCCGGGACAAAAACATTCAGTACTTC
CASSLDLSRDKNIQYF
>-|TRBJ2-2|TRBV18|few
TGTGCCAGCTCACCGACTAAGATGAACACCGGGGAGCTGTTTTTT
CASSPTKMNTGELFF
>-|TRBJ2-1|TRBV28|-
TGTGCCAGCACCATGGGGACACTTTACAATGAGCAGTTCTTC
CASTMGTLYNEQFF
>-|TRBJ2-5|TRBV3-1|-
TGTGCCAGCAGCCCGGACCCGCTGGGACAAGAGACCCAGTACTTC
CASSPDPLGQETQYF
>TRBD1|TRBJ2-1|TRBV10-3|many
TGTGCCATCAGTACAGGGGCCAATGAGCAGTTCTTC
CAISTGANEQFF
>-|TRBJ1-5|TRBV20-1|-
TGCAGTGCTAGACGTTCGAGTGGTAATCAGCCCCAGCATTTT
CSARRSSGNQPQHF
>-|TRBJ1-3|TRBV7-2|many
TGTGCCAGCAGCTGGGGCCCAGCCCGCTCTGGAAACACCATATATTTT
CASSWGPARSGNTIYF
>-|TRBJ1-1|TRBV18|-
TGTGCCAGCTCTCCCTCTGGGCACCTTGAAGCTTTCTTT
CASSPSGHLEAFF
>-|TRBJ2-7|TRBV6-2/TRBV6-3|many
TGTGCCAGCAGTTACGGTCGGGACGAGCAGTACTTC
CASSYGRDEQYF
>-|TRBJ2-7|TRBV6-1|many
TGTGCCAGCAGTCTGCAGCCTAGCTACGAGCAGTACTTC
CASSLQPSYEQYF
>-|TRBJ1-3|TRBV10-3|-
TGTGCCATCAGTGATCCAGGACTCTCTGGAAACACCATATATTTT
CAISDPGLSGNTIYF
>-|TRBJ1-3|TRBV18|few
TGTGCCAGCTCACCGACAGACTCTGGAAACACCATATATTTT
CASSPTDSGNTIYF
>TRBD1|TRBJ2-7|TRBV5-4|few
TGTGCCAGCAGCTTGTTACTCCAGGGGGCTATCGGTAGCGAGCAGTACTTC
CASSLLLQGAIGSEQYF
>-|TRBJ2-5|TRBV30|-
TGTGCCTGGAGTAGGGACTTGCAAGAGACCCAGTACTTC
CAWSRDLQETQYF
>-|TRBJ2-3|TRBV5-1|few
TGCGCCAGCAGCCGTCCGCCTACGGGCCACACAGATACGCAGTATTTT
CASSRPPTGHTDTQYF
>-|TRBJ2-4|TRBV4-2|-
TGTGCCAGCAGCCACGGAACAGGGAAAGGAGCCAAAAACATTCAGTACTTC
CASSHGTGKGAKNIQYF
>-|TRBJ2-7|TRBV20-1|-
TGCAGTGCTACGGGGAGTTCCGACGAGCAGTACTTC
CSATGSSDEQYF
>TRBD1|TRBJ2-1|TRBV24-1|-
TGTGCCACCAGTGGGAATCCGGGACAGGGAAAGGGGTCCTACAATGAGCAGTTCTTC
CATSGNPGQGKGSYNEQFF
>-|TRBJ1-5|TRBV6-1|-
TGTGCCAGCACTACCGGGACGGGGGGGTATAGCAATCAGCCCCAGCATTTT
CASTTGTGGYSNQPQHF
>TRBD2|TRBJ2-1|TRBV29-1|few
TGCAGCGTTGTGACTAGCGGGTACTTGCCCTACAATGAGCAGTTCTTC
CSVVTSGYLPYNEQFF
>-|TRBJ2-3|TRBV5-1|few
TGCGCCAGCAGCTCGACCTCTTGGGGGAGCGGCACAGATACGCAGTATTTT
CASSSTSWGSGTDTQYF
>-|TRBJ2-7|TRBV5-1|many
TGCGCCAGCAGTTCCGGGGGCGGCGAGCAGTACTTC
CASSSGGGEQYF
>-|TRBJ1-1|TRBV28|few
TGTGCCAGCGGGACGGTCATGAACACTGAAGCTTTCTTT
CASGTVMNTEAFF
>TRBD2|TRBJ2-1|TRBV6-5|-
TGTGCCAGCAGTTCACTAGCGGCCTCCTACAATGAGCAGTTCTTC
CASSSLAASYNEQFF
>TRBD1|TRBJ2-3|TRBV20-1|-
TGCAGTGCTTTGGACAGGGCCCCCCCAGATACGCAGTATTTT
CSALDRAPPDTQYF
>TRBD1|TRBJ2-7|TRBV15|few
TGTGCCACCAGCCCGGACAGGGTACGGGAGCAGTACTTC
CATSPDRVREQYF